One sample yielded the 10 T cell receptor beta chains listed below, sequenced in a study of Tregs in tolerant kidney transplant recipients. Data came from immunoSEQ multiplex PCR; TCRdb stores just in-frame clones and leaves some out. The data hold about 50,000 clones, with about 92% observed a single time. Recipients received nonmyeloablative bone marrow transplants from related graft donors, with transient mixed chimerism. Source: CD8+ T cells from blood (PBMCs), taken 12 months after the transplant. These receptors originate from a human patient who received a combined kidney and bone marrow transplant. Part of the T cells may come from the graft donor.

As to this clone: The same CDR3 is also encoded by other DNA sequences in this sample. This chain uses TRBV4-1 with TRBJ1-6; tentative D call: TRBD1 (6 bases). Looked up from germline, CDR1 is MGHRA and CDR2 is YSYEKL. Deletions cut 4 bases from V and 0 bases from J, with 10 bases between. This CDR3 region has 16 residues. CDR3 residues: CASSRQAPSYNSPLHF. CDR3 nucleotide sequence: TGCGCCAGCAGCCGACAGGCCCCCTCCTATAATTCACCCCTCCACTTT.

The gene calls are TRBV9 and TRBJ2-3; unclear D gene. This CDR3 region has 16 residues. With 3 bases removed from V and 2 bases from J, the gap between germline ends came to 16 bases. Germline assignment: CDR1 SGDLS and CDR2 YYNGEE. CDR3 DNA: TGTGCCAGCAGCGAGTGGATCGGAGCCTACACAGATACGCAGTATTTT. Amino acid sequence: CASSEWIGAYTDTQYF.

J is TRBJ2-1 and V is TRBV27; 7 bases fit TRBD1. The CDR3 consists of 14 residues. V trimming: 2 bases; J trimming: 10 bases; junction bases outside the gene matches: 8. In germline, CDR1 is MNHEY, CDR2 SMNVEV (reference sequence). The CDR3 spells CASSLRDRLWEQFF. In DNA, the CDR3 is TGTGCCAGCAGTTTAAGGGACAGACTTTGGGAGCAGTTCTTC.

The genes are TRBV9 and TRBJ2-5; 9 bases line up with TRBD2. The CDR3 extends over 14 amino acids. Germline V gene sequence: CDR1 SGDLS, CDR2 YYNGEE. The ends lost 3 bases at V and 1 base at J; junction bases unmatched: 1. CDR3 protein: CASSASGIQETQYF. For the CDR3, the DNA is TGTGCCAGCAGCGCTAGCGGGATCCAAGAGACCCAGTACTTC.

The J gene is TRBJ2-3, the V gene TRBV15; D not certain. In germline, CDR1 is LNHNV, CDR2 YYDKDF (reference sequence). V was trimmed by 5 bases and J by 0 bases, leaving 3 bases between them. The CDR3 consists of 12 residues. The CDR3 loop is CATSPSTDTQYF. CDR3 nucleotides: TGTGCCACCAGCCCTAGCACAGATACGCAGTATTTT.

The chain links TRBV19 to TRBJ2-3; perhaps TRBD1 as D (5 bases). The CDR3 contains 14 residues. The V gene lost 5 bases and the J gene lost 3 bases, with 12 bases spanning the gap. Germline V gene sequence: CDR1 LNHDA, CDR2 SQIVND (reference sequence). The CDR3 is CASSPRQLTDTQYF. In DNA, the CDR3 is TGTGCCAGTAGTCCCCGACAGTTAACAGATACGCAGTATTTT.

CDR3 amino acids: CASSLGGYSNQPQHF. The CDR3 region has the DNA TGTGCCAGCAGTTTAGGAGGTTATAGCAATCAGCCCCAGCATTTT. The J gene is TRBJ1-5, the V gene TRBV27; D is unclear. The CDR3 loop spans 15 amino acids. With 2 bases removed from V and 0 bases from J, the gap between germline ends came to 8 bases. In germline, CDR1 is MNHEY, CDR2 SMNVEV (reference sequence).

The chain recombines TRBV11-3 with TRBJ1-1, with D perhaps TRBD1 (6 bases). The CDR3 is 17 amino acids. Germline values: CDR1 SGHNT, CDR2 YENEEA. V lost 3 bases and J lost 0, with 17 bases in between. CDR3 sequence reads: CASSFKGGAGMNTEAFF. CDR3 sequence (DNA): TGTGCCAGCAGCTTTAAGGGGGGGGCGGGGATGAACACTGAAGCTTTCTTT.

The chain couples TRBV27 to TRBJ2-1; D is undetermined. Trimming shortened V by 2 bases and J by 4 bases, and 6 bases separated the two germline ends. This CDR3 region has 13 residues. CDR1 MNHEY and CDR2 SMNVEV come from the germline V gene (reference sequence). The CDR3 bases are TGTGCCAGCAGTTTAGCCCAGTACAATGAGCAGTTCTTC. It is translated as CASSLAQYNEQFF.

This chain joins TRBV25-1 and TRBJ2-2; D gene uncertain. Germline-derived CDR1 and CDR2 are MGHDK and SYGVNS. The V end lost 3 bases, the J end lost 3 bases, and 17 bases lay between the germline ends. The CDR3 consists of 17 residues. The CDR3 region is CASSDLDLSSYTGELFF. The CDR3 DNA sequence: TGTGCCAGCAGTGACCTCGACTTAAGCAGCTACACCGGGGAGCTGTTTTTT.